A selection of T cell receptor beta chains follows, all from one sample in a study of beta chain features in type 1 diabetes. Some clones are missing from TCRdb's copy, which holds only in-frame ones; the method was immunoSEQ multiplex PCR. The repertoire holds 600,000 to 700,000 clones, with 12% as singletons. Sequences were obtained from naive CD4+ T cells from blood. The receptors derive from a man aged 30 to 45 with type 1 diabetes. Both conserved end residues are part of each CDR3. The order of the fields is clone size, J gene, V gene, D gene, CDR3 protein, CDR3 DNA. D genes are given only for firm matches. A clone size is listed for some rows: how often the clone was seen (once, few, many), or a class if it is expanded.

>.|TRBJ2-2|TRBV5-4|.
CASTAAGELFF
TGTGCCAGCACCGCAGCCGGGGAGCTGTTTTTT
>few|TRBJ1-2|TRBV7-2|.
CASSLGASNYGYTF
TGTGCCAGCAGCTTAGGGGCAAGCAACTATGGCTACACCTTC
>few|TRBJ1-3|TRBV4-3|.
CASSQEGGNTIYF
TGCGCCAGCAGCCAAGAAGGGGGAAACACCATATATTTT
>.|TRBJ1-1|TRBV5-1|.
CASSLDPLPAEAFF
TGCGCCAGCAGCCTGGACCCACTACCCGCTGAAGCTTTCTTT
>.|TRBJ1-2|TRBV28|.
CASSGGAYGYTF
TGTGCCAGCAGTGGAGGGGCCTATGGCTACACCTTC
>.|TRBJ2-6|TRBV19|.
CASSMSEAGANVLTF
TGTGCCAGTAGTATGTCCGAAGCTGGGGCCAACGTCCTGACTTTC
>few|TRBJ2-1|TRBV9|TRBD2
CASSPRLAGYNEQFF
TGTGCCAGCAGCCCACGACTAGCGGGGTACAATGAGCAGTTCTTC
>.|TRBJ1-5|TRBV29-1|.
CSVEVGGRNQPQHF
TGCAGCGTTGAAGTGGGGGGCAGGAATCAGCCCCAGCATTTT
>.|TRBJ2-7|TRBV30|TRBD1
CAWNRDSRGGEQYF
TGTGCCTGGAACCGGGACAGCCGAGGGGGCGAGCAGTACTTC
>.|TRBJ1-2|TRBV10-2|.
CASSESRQANYGYTF
TGCGCCAGCAGTGAGTCGAGGCAGGCTAACTATGGCTACACCTTC
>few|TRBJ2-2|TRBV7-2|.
CASSPDFSTGELFF
TGTGCCAGCAGCCCGGACTTTTCTACCGGGGAGCTGTTTTTT
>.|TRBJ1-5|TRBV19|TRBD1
CATRGTGRDQPQHF
TGTGCCACCCGAGGGACAGGGCGAGATCAGCCCCAGCATTTT
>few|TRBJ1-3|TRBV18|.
CASSPSTVSSGNTIYF
TGTGCCAGCTCACCCTCGACTGTGAGCTCTGGAAACACCATATATTTT
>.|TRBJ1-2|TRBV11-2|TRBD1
CASSLLGGANSYGYTF
TGTGCCAGCAGCTTACTAGGGGGCGCGAATAGCTATGGCTACACCTTC
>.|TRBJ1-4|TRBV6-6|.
CASIHPGGDSEKLFF
TGTGCCAGCATCCACCCGGGGGGGGATAGTGAAAAACTGTTTTTT
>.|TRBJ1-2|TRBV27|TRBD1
CASSFSKNRGRDYGYTF
TGTGCCAGCAGTTTTTCCAAAAACAGGGGGCGAGACTATGGCTACACCTTC
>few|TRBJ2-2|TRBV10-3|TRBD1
CAISESKQGTGELFF
TGTGCCATCAGTGAGTCGAAACAGGGGACCGGGGAGCTGTTTTTT
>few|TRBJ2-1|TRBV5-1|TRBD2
CASSLASGGANEQFF
TGCGCCAGCAGCTTGGCTAGCGGGGGGGCCAATGAGCAGTTCTTC
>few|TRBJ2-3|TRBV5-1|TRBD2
CASSHPLSGGAPDTQYF
TGCGCCAGCTCCCATCCCCTTAGCGGGGGGGCCCCAGATACGCAGTATTTT
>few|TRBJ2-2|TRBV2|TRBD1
CASSGIDRGHGGELFF
TGTGCCAGCAGTGGGATCGACAGGGGGCATGGCGGGGAGCTGTTTTTT
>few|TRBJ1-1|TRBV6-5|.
CASTRLGNTEAFF
TGTGCCAGCACCCGCTTGGGGAACACTGAAGCTTTCTTT
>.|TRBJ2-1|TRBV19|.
CASSSRDIYNEQFF
TGTGCCAGTAGTTCCCGGGACATCTACAATGAGCAGTTCTTC
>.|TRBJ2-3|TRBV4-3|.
CASSHLGHGSTDTQYF
TGCGCCAGCAGCCACCTGGGACACGGAAGCACAGATACGCAGTATTTT
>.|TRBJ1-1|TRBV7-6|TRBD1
CASSFRQGAGEAFF
TGTGCCAGCAGCTTTCGGCAGGGGGCCGGTGAAGCTTTCTTT